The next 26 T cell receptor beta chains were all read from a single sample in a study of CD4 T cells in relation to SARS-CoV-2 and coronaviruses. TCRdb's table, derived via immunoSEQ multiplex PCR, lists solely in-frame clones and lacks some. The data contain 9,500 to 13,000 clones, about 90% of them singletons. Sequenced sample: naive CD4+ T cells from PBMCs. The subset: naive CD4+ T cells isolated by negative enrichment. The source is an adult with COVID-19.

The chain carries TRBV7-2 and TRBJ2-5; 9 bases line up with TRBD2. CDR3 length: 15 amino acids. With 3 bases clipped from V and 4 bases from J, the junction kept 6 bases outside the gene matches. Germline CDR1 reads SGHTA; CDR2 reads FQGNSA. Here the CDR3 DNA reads TGTGCCAGCAGCTTGCGGGGGGGCCTCGTAGAGACCCAGTACTTC. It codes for CASSLRGGLVETQYF.

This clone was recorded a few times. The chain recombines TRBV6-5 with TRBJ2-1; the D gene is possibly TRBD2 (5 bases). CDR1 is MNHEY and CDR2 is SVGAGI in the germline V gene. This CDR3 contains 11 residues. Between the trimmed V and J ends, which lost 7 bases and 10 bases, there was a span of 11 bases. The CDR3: CASTRTGEQFF. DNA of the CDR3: TGTGCCAGCACCCGGACTGGGGAGCAGTTCTTC.

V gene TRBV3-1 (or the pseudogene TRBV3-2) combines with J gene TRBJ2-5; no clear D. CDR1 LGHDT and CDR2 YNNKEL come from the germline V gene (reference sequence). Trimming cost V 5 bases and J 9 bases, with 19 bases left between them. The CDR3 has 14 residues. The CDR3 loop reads CASSSRGEEKSQYF. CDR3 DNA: TGTGCCAGCAGCTCCCGAGGAGAAGAGAAGTCCCAGTACTTC.

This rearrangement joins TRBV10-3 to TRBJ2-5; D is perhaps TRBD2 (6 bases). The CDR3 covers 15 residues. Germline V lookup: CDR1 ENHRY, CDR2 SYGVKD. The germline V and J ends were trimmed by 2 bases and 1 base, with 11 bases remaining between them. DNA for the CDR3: TGTGCCATCAGTGAGGGGGACTCCCTCCAAGAGACCCAGTACTTC. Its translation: CAISEGDSLQETQYF.

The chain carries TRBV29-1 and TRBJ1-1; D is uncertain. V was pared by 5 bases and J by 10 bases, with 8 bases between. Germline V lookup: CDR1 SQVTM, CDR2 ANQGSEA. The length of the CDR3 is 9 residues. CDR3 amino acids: CSVLEGAFF. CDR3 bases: TGCAGCGTTCTCGAAGGAGCTTTCTTT.

The CDR3 DNA follows: TGTGCCAGCAGTGAAGCGCTATCCACTAGCGGGAACACCGGGGAGCTGTTTTTT. This gives the protein CASSEALSTSGNTGELFF. This sequence joins TRBV6-1 and TRBJ2-2; 8 bases match TRBD2. Trimming removed 0 bases from V and 1 base from J; junction bases left unmatched: 7. CDR3 size: 18 residues. From germline, CDR1 is MNHNS and CDR2 SASEGT.

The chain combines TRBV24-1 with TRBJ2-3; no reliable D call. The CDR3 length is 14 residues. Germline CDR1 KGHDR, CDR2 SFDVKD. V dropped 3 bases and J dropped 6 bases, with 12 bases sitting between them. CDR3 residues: CATSDAFNTDTQYF. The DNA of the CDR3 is TGTGCCACCAGTGATGCTTTTAACACGGATACGCAGTATTTT.

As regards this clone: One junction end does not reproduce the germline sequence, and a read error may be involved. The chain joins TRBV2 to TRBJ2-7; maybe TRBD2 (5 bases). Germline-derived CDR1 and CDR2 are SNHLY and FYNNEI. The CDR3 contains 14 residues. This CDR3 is CASREGPSGYEQYF. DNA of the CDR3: TGTGCCAGCAGGGAAGGACCGTCGGGGTACGAGCAGTACTTC.

CDR3 sequence: CASSQDRDRLYGYTF. For the CDR3, the DNA is TGTGCCAGCAGCCAAGACCGGGACAGGCTCTATGGCTACACCTTC. This sequence joins TRBV3-1 (or the pseudogene TRBV3-2) and TRBJ1-2, with 8 bases fitting TRBD1. Germline lookup yields CDR1 LGHDT and CDR2 YNNKEL (reference sequence). There are 15 residues in the CDR3. Trimming took 0 bases from V and 4 from J; bases not matched to a gene: 4.

The CDR3 loop reads CASSLGAGKETQYF. DNA of the CDR3: TGTGCCAGCAGCTTAGGGGCAGGGAAAGAGACCCAGTACTTC. V is TRBV11-2 and J is TRBJ2-5, with a possible D match to TRBD1 (5 bases). The CDR3 runs 14 residues. With 1 base removed from V and 3 bases from J, the gap between germline ends came to 9 bases. Germline V lookup: CDR1 SGHAT, CDR2 FQNNGV. Full variable domain (rest looked up from reference TRBV11-2 and TRBJ2-5): EAGVAQSPRYKIIEKRQSVAFWCNPISGHATLYWYQQILGQGPKLLIQFQNNGVVDDSQLPKDRFSAERLKGVDSTLKIQPAKLEDSAVYLCASSLGAGKETQYFGPGTRLLVL.

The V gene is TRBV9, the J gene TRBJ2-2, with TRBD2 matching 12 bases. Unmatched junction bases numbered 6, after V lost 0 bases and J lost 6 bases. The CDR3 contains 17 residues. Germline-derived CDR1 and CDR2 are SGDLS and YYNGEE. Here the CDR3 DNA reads TGTGCCAGCAGCGTAGCTCGGACTAGCGGGGTTGCCGGGGAGCTGTTTTTT. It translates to CASSVARTSGVAGELFF.

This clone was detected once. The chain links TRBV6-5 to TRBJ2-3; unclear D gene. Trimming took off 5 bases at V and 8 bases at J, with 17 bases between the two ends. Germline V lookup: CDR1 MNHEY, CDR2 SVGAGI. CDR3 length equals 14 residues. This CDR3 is CASSLSNSAGTQYF. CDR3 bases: TGTGCCAGCAGTCTGTCGAACTCTGCCGGTACGCAGTATTTT.

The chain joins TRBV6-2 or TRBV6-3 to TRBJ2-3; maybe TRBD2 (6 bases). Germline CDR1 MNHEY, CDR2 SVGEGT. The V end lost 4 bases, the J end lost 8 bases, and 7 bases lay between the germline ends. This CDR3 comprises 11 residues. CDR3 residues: CASSLGGTQYF. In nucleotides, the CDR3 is TGTGCCAGCAGTTTGGGGGGTACGCAGTATTTT.

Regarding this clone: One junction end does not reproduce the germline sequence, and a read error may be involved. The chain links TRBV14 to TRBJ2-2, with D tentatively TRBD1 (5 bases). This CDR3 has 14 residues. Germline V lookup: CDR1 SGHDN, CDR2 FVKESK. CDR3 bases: TGTGCCAGCAGCGAAGACAGATTCACCGGGGAGCTGTTTTTT. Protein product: CASSEDRFTGELFF.

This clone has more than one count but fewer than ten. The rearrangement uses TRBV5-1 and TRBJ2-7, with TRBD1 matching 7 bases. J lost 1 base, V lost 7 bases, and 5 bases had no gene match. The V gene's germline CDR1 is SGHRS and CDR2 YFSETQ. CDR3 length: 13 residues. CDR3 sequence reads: CASSGQISYEQYF. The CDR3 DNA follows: TGCGCCAGCTCGGGACAGATATCCTACGAGCAGTACTTC. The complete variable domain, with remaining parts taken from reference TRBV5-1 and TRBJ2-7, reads KAGVTQTPRYLIKTRGQQVTLSCSPISGHRSVSWYQQTPGQGLQFLFEYFSETQRNKGNFPGRFSGRQFSNSRSEMNVSTLELGDSALYLCASSGQISYEQYFGPGTRLTVT.

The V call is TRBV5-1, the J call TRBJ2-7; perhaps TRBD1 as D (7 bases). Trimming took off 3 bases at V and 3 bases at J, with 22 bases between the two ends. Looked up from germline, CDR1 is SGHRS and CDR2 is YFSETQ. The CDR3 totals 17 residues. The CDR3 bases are TGCGCCAGCAGCTCCCAACCGACAGGGTGGGGGGACTACGAGCAGTACTTC. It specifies CASSSQPTGWGDYEQYF.

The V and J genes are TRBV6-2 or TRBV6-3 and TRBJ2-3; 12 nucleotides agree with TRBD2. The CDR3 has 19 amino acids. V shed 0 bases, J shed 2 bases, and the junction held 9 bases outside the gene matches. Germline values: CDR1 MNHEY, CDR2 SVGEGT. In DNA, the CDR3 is TGTGCCAGCAGTTACTCGCCACTAGCGGGGGGAATTCCCACAGATACGCAGTATTTT. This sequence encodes CASSYSPLAGGIPTDTQYF.

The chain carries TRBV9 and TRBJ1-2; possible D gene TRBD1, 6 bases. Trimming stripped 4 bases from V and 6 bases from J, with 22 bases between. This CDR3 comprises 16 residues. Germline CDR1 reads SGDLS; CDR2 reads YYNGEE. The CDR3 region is CASSPQLGTRVHGYTF. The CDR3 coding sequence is TGTGCCAGCAGCCCCCAGTTGGGGACAAGGGTTCATGGCTACACCTTC.

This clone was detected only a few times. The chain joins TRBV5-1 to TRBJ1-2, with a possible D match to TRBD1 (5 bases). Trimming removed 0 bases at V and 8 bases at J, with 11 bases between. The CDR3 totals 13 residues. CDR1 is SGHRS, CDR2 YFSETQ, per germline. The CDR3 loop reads CASSLGTLSGYTF. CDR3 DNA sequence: TGCGCCAGCAGCTTGGGGACACTCTCCGGCTACACCTTC. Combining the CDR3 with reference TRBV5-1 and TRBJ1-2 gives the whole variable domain KAGVTQTPRYLIKTRGQQVTLSCSPISGHRSVSWYQQTPGQGLQFLFEYFSETQRNKGNFPGRFSGRQFSNSRSEMNVSTLELGDSALYLCASSLGTLSGYTFGSGTRLTVV.

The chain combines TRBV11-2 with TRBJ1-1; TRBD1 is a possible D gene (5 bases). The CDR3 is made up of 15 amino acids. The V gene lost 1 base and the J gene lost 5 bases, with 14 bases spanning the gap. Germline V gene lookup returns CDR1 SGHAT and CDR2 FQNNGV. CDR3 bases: TGTGCCAGCAGCTTAGGGGGCAGGAAGGATACTGAAGCTTTCTTT. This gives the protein CASSLGGRKDTEAFF.

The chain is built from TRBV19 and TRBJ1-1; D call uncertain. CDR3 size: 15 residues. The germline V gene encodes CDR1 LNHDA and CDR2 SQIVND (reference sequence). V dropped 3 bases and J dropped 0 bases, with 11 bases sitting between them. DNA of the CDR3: TGTGCCAGTAGTATCAGGTCCGGACTGAACACTGAAGCTTTCTTT. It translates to CASSIRSGLNTEAFF.

The CDR3 sequence: CASTSKRLAGGTKYNEQFF. In DNA, the CDR3 is TGTGCCAGCACCTCAAAGCGGCTAGCGGGGGGCACGAAATACAATGAGCAGTTCTTC. The gene calls are TRBV11-3 and TRBJ2-1, with 11 bases fitting TRBD2. The germline V gene encodes CDR1 SGHNT and CDR2 YENEEA. CDR3 length: 19 residues. The junction had 18 bases not matched to a gene; V was cut back by 7 bases and J by 4 bases.

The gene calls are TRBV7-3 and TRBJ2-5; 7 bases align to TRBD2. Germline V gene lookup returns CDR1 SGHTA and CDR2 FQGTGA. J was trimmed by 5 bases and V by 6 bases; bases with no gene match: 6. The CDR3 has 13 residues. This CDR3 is CASSSRLAETQYF. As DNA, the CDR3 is TGTGCCAGCAGTTCCAGACTAGCTGAGACCCAGTACTTC.

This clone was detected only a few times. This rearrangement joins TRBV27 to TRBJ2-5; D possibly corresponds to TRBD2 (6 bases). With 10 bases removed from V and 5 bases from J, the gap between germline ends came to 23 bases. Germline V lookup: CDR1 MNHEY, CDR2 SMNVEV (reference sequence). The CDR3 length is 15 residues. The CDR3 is CATRRGALVGETQYF. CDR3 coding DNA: TGTGCCACCCGGCGGGGCGCCTTAGTTGGGGAGACCCAGTACTTC.

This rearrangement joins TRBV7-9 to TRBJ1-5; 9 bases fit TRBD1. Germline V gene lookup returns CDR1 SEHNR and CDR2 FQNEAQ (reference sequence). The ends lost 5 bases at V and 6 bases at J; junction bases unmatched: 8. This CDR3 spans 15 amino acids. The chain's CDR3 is CASSPRDRDGQPQHF. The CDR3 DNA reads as TGTGCCAGCAGCCCCCGGGACAGGGACGGTCAGCCCCAGCATTTT. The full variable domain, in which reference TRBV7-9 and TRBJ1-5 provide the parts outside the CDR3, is DTGVSQNPRHKITKRGQNVTFRCDPISEHNRLYWYRQTLGQGPEFLTYFQNEAQLEKSRLLSDRFSAERPKGSFSTLEIQRTEQGDSAMYLCASSPRDRDGQPQHFGDGTRLSIL.

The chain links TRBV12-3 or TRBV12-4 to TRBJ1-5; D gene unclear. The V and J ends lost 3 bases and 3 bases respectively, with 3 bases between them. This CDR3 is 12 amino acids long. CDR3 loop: CASSFNNQPQHF. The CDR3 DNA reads TGTGCCAGCAGTTTTAACAATCAGCCCCAGCATTTT.